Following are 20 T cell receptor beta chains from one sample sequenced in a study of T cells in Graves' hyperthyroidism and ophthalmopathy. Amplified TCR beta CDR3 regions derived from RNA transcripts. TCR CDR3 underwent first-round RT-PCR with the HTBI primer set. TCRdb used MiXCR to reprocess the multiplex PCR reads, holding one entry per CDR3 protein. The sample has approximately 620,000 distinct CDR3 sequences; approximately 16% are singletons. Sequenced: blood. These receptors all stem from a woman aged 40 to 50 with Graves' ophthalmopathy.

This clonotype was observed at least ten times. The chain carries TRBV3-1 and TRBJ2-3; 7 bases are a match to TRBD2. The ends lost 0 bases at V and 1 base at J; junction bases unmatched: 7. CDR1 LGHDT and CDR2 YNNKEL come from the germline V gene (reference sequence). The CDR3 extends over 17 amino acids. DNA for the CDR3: TGTGCCAGCAGCCAAGATTTTCTCGCGGGGGGCACAGATACGCAGTATTTT. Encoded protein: CASSQDFLAGGTDTQYF.

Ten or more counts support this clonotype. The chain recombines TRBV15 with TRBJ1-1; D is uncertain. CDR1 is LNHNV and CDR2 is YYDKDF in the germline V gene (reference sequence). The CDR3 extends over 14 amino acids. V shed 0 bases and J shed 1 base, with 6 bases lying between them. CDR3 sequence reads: CATSRDLQNTEAFF. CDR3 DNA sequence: TGTGCCACCAGCAGAGATCTTCAGAACACTGAAGCTTTCTTT.

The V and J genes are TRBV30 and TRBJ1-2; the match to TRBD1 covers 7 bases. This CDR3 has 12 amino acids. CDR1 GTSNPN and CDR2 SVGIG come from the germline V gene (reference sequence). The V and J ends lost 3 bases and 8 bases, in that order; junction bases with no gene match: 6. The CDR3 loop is CAWRSGGYGYTF. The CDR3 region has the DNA TGTGCCTGGAGATCAGGGGGATACGGCTACACCTTC.

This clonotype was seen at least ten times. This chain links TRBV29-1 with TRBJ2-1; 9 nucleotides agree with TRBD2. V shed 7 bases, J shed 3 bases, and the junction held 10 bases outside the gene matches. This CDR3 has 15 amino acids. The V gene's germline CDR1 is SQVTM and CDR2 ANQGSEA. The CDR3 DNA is TGCAGCGCCGATAGCGGGAGTCCTGACTACAATGAGCAGTTCTTC. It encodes CSADSGSPDYNEQFF.

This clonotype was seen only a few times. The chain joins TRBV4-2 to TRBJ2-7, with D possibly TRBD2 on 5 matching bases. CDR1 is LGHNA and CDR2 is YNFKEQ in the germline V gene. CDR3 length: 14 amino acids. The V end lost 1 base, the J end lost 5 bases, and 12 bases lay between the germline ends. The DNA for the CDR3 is TGTGCCAGCAGCCAAGTTCTAGGGAGTCACGAGCAGTACTTC. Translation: CASSQVLGSHEQYF.

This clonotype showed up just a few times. The CDR3 is CASSAPTGLLMNTEAFF. The CDR3 region has the DNA TGTGCCAGTAGTGCCCCGACAGGGTTGCTCATGAACACTGAAGCTTTCTTT. The chain couples TRBV19 to TRBJ1-1; 7 bases line up with TRBD1. This CDR3 spans 17 amino acids. Per the germline V gene, CDR1 is LNHDA and CDR2 is SQIVND (reference sequence). With 5 bases clipped from V and 0 bases from J, the junction kept 12 bases outside the gene matches.

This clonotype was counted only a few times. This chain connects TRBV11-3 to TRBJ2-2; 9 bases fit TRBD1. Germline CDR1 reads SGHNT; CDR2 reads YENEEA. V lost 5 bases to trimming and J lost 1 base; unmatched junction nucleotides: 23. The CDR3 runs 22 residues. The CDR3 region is CASSQDQRGVGQGVWNTGELFF. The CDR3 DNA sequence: TGTGCCAGCAGCCAAGATCAGAGAGGAGTGGGACAGGGTGTGTGGAACACCGGGGAGCTGTTTTTT. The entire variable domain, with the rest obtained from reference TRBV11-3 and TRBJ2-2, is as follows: EAGVVQSPRYKIIEKKQPVAFWCNPISGHNTLYWYLQNLGQGPELLIRYENEEAVDDSQLPKDRFSAERLKGVDSTLKIQPAELGDSAVYLCASSQDQRGVGQGVWNTGELFFGEGSRLTVL.

CDR3 region: CASPIAGCYEQYF. The CDR3 nucleotides read TGTGCCAGCCCCATAGCGGGATGCTACGAGCAGTACTTC. This chain connects TRBV13 to TRBJ2-7; 8 bases map to TRBD2. Germline V gene sequence: CDR1 PRHDT, CDR2 FYEKMQ (reference sequence). With V trimmed by 8 bases and J by 3 bases, 6 bases remained unmatched. The CDR3 runs to 13 residues.

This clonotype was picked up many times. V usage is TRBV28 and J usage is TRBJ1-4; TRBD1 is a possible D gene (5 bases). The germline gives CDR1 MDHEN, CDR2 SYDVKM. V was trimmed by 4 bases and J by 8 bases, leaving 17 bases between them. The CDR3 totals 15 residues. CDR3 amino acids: CASSSSGGRREKLFF. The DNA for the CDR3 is TGTGCCAGCAGTTCGTCCGGGGGTCGTAGGGAAAAACTGTTTTTT.

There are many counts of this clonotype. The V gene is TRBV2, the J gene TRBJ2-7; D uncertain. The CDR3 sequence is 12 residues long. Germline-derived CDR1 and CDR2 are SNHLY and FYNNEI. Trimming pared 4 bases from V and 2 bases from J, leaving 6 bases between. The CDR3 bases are TGTGCCAGCAGTGGGACCGCCTACGAGCAGTACTTC. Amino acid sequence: CASSGTAYEQYF.

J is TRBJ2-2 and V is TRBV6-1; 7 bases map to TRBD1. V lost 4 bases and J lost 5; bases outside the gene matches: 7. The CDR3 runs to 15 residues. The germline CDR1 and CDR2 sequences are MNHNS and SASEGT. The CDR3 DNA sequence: TGTGCCAGCAGTGTGCGACAGGGAACAACCGGGGAGCTGTTTTTT. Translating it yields CASSVRQGTTGELFF.

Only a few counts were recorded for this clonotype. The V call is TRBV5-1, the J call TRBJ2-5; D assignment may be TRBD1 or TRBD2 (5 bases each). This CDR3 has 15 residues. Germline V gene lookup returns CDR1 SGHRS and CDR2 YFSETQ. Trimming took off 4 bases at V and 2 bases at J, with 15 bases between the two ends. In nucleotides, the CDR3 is TGCGCCAGCAGCCCGGGGCCCCTGGGTCAAGAGACCCAGTACTTC. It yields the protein CASSPGPLGQETQYF.

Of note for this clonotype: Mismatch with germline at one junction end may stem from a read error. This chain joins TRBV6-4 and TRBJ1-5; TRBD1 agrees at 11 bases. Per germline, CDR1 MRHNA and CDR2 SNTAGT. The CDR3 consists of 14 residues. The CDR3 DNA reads TGTGCCAGCAGCGACGGGACAGGGGGACAGCCCCATCATTTT. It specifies CASSDGTGGQPHHF.

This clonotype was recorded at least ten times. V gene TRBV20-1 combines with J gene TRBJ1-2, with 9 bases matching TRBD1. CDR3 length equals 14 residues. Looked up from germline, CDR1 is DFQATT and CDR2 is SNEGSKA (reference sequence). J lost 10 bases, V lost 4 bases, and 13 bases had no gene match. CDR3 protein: CSATAGTGIVDYTF. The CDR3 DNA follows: TGCAGTGCTACAGCCGGGACAGGGATCGTTGACTACACCTTC.

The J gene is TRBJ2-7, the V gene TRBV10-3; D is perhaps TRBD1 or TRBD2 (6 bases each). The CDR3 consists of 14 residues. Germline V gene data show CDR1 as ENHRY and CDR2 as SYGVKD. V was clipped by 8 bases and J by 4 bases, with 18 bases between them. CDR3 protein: CAIGKAKGGYEQYF. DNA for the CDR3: TGTGCCATCGGGAAGGCTAAGGGGGGATACGAGCAGTACTTC.

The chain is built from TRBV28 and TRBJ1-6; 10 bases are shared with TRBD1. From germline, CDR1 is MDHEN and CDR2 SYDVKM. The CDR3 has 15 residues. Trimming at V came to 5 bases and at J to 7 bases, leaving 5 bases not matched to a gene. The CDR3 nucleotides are TGTGCCAGCAGTGCCGGGACAGGGGTCAATTCACCCCTCCACTTT. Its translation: CASSAGTGVNSPLHF.

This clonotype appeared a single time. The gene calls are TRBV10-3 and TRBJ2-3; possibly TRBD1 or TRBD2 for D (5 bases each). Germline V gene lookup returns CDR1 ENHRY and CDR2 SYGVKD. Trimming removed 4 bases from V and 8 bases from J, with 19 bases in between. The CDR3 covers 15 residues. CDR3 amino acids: CAISVGRAGGGTQYF. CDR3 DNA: TGTGCCATCAGTGTCGGCCGGGCCGGTGGGGGTACGCAGTATTTT.

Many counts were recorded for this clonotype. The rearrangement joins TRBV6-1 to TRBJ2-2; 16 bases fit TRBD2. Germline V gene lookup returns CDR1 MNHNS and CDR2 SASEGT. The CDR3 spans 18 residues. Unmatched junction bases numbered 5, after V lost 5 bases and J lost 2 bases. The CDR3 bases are TGTGCCAGCAGTTTCGGGACTAGCGGGAGGGTAAACACCGGGGAGCTGTTTTTT. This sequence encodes CASSFGTSGRVNTGELFF.

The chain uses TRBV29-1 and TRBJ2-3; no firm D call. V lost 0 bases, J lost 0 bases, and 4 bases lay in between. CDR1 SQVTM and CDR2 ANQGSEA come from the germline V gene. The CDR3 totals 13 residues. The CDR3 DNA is TGCAGCGTTGAAGAGGCTAGCACAGATACGCAGTATTTT. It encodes CSVEEASTDTQYF.

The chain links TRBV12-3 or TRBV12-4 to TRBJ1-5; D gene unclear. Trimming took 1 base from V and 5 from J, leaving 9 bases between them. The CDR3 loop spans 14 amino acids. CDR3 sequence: CASSLGVSDQPQHF. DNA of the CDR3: TGTGCCAGCAGTTTAGGGGTATCGGATCAGCCCCAGCATTTT.